This T cell receptor (beta chain) was obtained from a study of blood T cells in healthy people across ages. Findings and limits, study-wide: With age, beta diversity per million T cells declined roughly linearly, significantly by 30 to 40.

Notes on this clonotype: Its antigen is not identified.

The donors, healthy Caucasians from Russia, were aged about 6 to 95. Every sample had a minimum of 6.5 million PBMCs isolated. The authors ran a second PCR of roughly 6 to 12 cycles using a sample-barcoded 5' primer and a J-beta primer mix. MiXCR was run by TCRdb on the 5' RACE reads, yielding one entry per CDR3 protein. The table lists around 1,700,000 distinct CDR3 sequences, about 30% of them singletons. Germline assignment: CDR1 SNHLY and CDR2 FYNNEI. CDR3 length: 13 amino acids. Trimming left V 4 bases short and J 1 base short, with 8 bases between. The V call is TRBV2, the J call TRBJ2-7, with D unresolved. The sequencing input was blood. The sequence was collected from a woman in her twenties or thirties in good health. The CDR3 here is CASSVPTSYEQYF. The CDR3 DNA follows: TGTGCCAGCAGTGTGCCTACATCCTACGAGCAGTACTTC.